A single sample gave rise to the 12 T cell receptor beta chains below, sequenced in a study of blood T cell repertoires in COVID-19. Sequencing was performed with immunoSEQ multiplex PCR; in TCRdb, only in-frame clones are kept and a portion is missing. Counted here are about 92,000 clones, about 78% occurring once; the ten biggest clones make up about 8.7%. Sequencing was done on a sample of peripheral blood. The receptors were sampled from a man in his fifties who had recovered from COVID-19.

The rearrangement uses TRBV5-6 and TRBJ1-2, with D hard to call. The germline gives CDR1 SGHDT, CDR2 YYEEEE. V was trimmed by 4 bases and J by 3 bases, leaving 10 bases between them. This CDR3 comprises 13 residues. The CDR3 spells CASSPKLDYGYTF. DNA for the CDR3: TGTGCCAGCAGCCCCAAACTGGACTATGGCTACACCTTC.

CDR3 sequence reads: CASSQDRTHPDTQYF. DNA for the CDR3: TGTGCCAGCAGCCAAGATCGGACTCATCCAGATACGCAGTATTTT. The chain recombines TRBV4-2 with TRBJ2-3, with D perhaps TRBD2 (5 bases). V was trimmed by 0 bases and J by 4 bases, leaving 11 bases between them. CDR3 size: 15 residues. Germline CDR1 reads LGHNA; CDR2 reads YNFKEQ.

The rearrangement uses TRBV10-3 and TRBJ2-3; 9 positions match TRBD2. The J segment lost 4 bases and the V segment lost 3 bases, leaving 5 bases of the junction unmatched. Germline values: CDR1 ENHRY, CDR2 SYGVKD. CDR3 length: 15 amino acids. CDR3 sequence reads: CAISELAGRADTQYF. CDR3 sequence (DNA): TGTGCCATCAGTGAACTAGCGGGCAGGGCAGATACGCAGTATTTT.

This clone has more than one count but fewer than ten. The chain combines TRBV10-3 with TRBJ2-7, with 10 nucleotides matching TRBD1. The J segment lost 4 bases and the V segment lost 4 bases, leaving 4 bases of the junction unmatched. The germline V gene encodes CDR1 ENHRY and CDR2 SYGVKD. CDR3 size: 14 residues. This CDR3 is CAISADRGLYEQYF. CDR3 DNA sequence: TGTGCCATCAGTGCTGACAGGGGGCTATACGAGCAGTACTTC.

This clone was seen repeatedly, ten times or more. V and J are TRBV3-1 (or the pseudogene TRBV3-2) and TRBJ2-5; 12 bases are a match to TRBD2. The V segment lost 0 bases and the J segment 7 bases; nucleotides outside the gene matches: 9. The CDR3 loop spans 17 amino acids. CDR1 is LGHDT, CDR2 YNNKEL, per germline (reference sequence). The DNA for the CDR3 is TGTGCCAGCAGCCAAGATAACGCTAGCGGGAGGGGTGGGACCCAGTACTTC. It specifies CASSQDNASGRGGTQYF.

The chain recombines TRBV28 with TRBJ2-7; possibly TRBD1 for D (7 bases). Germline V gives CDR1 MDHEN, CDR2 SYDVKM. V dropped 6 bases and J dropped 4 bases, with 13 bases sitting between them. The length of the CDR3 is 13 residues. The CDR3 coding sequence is TGTGCCAGCAGCGCCCCAGGGGGGTACGAGCAGTACTTC. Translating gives CASSAPGGYEQYF. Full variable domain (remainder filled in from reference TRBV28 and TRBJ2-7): DVKVTQSSRYLVKRTGEKVFLECVQDMDHENMFWYRQDPGLGLRLIYFSYDVKMKEKGDIPEGYSVSREKKERFSLILESASTNQTSMYLCASSAPGGYEQYFGPGTRLTVT.

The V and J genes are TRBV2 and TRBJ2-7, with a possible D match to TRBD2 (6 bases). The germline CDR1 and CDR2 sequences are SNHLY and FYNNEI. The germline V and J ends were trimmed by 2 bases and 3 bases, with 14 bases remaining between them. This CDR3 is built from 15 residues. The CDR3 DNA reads TGTGCCAGCAGTGAAAGGGACGCGGGATTCTACGAGCAGTACTTC. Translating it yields CASSERDAGFYEQYF.

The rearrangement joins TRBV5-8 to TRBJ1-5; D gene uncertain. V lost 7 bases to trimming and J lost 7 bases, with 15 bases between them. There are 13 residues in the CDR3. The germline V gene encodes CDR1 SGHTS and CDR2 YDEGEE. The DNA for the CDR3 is TGTGCCAGCTCTGGAGGAAGGGCCCAGCCCCAGCATTTT. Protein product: CASSGGRAQPQHF.

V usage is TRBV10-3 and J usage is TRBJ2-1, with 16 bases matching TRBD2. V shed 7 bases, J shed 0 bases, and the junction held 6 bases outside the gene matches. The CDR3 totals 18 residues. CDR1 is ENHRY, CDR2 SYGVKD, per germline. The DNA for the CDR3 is TGTGCCATCACGGGACTAGCGGGGGGGTTGAGCTCCTACAATGAGCAGTTCTTC. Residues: CAITGLAGGLSSYNEQFF.

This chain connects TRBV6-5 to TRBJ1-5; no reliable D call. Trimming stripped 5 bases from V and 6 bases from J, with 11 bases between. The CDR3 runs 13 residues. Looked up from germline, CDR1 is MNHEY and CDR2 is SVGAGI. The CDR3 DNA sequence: TGTGCCAGCAGTAGGGAGAGAGGTCAGCCCCAGCATTTT. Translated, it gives CASSRERGQPQHF.

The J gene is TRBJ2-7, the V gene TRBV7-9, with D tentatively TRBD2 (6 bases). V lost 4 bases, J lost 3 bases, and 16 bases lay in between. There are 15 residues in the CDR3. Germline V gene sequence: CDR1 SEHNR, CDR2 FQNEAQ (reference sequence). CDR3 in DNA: TGTGCCAGCAGCTGGGGCGGGGCTGTTATCTACGAGCAGTACTTC. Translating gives CASSWGGAVIYEQYF.

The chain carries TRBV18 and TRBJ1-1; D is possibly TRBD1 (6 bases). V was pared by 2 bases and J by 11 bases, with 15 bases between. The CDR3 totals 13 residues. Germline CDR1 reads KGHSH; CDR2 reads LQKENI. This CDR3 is CASSPKAGEWAFF. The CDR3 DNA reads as TGTGCCAGCTCACCAAAGGCAGGGGAATGGGCTTTCTTT.